The rows below give T cell receptor beta chains drawn from one sample of a study of blood T cell repertoires in COVID-19. Only in-frame clones appear in the TCRdb table, and some are missing; sequencing was by immunoSEQ multiplex PCR. This table has fewer than 100,000 clones, approximately 85% appearing once. Source material: peripheral blood. The receptors stem from a human donor in a cohort sampled during active COVID-19. The CDR3 runs from the conserved cysteine through the conserved F or W. The D gene is left open where the match is weak. The size entry is marked missing in some rows and otherwise reads once, few, many or a size class.

>.|TRBJ1-2|.|TRBV10-1
CASITDYGYTF
TGCGCCAGCATCACGGACTATGGCTACACCTTC
>.|TRBJ2-4|TRBD1|TRBV28
CASSLIGQGMNIQYF
TGTGCCAGCAGTTTAATAGGACAGGGAATGAACATTCAGTACTTC
>.|TRBJ2-1|TRBD1|TRBV6-1
CASSEGGTGGNEQFF
TGTGCCAGCAGTGAAGGGGGGACAGGGGGAAATGAGCAGTTCTTC
>.|TRBJ1-6|TRBD1|TRBV6-6
CASSPRGPGQGNSPLHF
TGTGCCAGCAGTCCCAGAGGACCGGGACAGGGTAATTCACCCCTCCACTTT
>.|TRBJ2-2|.|TRBV5-1
CASSGGTGDDAGELFF
TGCGCCAGCAGCGGCGGGACGGGGGACGACGCCGGGGAGCTGTTTTTT
>.|TRBJ2-2|.|TRBV9
CASTPRGFGELFF
TGTGCCAGCACTCCCCGGGGGTTCGGGGAGCTGTTTTTT
>.|TRBJ2-7|.|TRBV7-6
CASSHDNSYEQYF
TGTGCCAGCAGCCACGACAACTCCTACGAGCAGTACTTC
>once|TRBJ2-7|TRBD2|TRBV12-3/TRBV12-4
CASSTGGYEQYF
TGTGCCAGCAGCACGGGGGGCTACGAGCAGTACTTC
>.|TRBJ2-7|.|TRBV2
CASSGGPYEQYF
TGTGCCAGCAGTGGGGGGCCCTACGAGCAGTACTTC
>.|TRBJ1-1|.|TRBV7-9
CASSQQAEAFF
TGTGCCAGCAGCCAACAAGCTGAAGCTTTCTTT
>few|TRBJ2-7|.|TRBV6-1
CASSDAGPYEQYF
TGTGCCAGCAGTGATGCAGGCCCGTACGAGCAGTACTTC
>.|TRBJ2-1|TRBD2|TRBV7-2
CASRPTALAGSYNEQFF
TGTGCCAGCAGACCTACGGCTCTAGCGGGTTCCTACAATGAGCAGTTCTTC
>once|TRBJ2-2|TRBD2|TRBV18
CASIPSGGVTGELFF
TGTGCCAGCATCCCGAGCGGGGGCGTCACCGGGGAGCTGTTTTTT
>once|TRBJ2-3|.|TRBV3-1/TRBV3-2
CASSPGGDTQYF
TGTGCCAGCAGCCCCGGGGGTGATACGCAGTATTTT
>once|TRBJ1-6|.|TRBV19
CASSIEAREGSPLHF
TGTGCCAGTAGTATAGAGGCCAGGGAAGGTTCACCCCTCCACTTT
>.|TRBJ2-7|.|TRBV7-2
CASSLNGGSREQYF
TGTGCCAGCAGCTTAAACGGGGGATCTCGCGAGCAGTACTTC
>once|TRBJ2-3|TRBD1|TRBV5-1
CASSARDRGTDTQYF
TGCGCCAGCAGCGCCCGGGACAGGGGCACAGATACGCAGTATTTT
>.|TRBJ1-5|.|TRBV30
CAWSPSGGGRPQHF
TGTGCCTGGAGTCCCTCCGGGGGGGGAAGGCCCCAGCATTTT
>.|TRBJ2-5|TRBD2|TRBV19
CASRDLAGQETQYF
TGTGCCAGTCGAGACCTAGCGGGACAAGAGACCCAGTACTTC
>.|TRBJ2-2|TRBD1|TRBV4-1
CASSDRGNTGELFF
TGCGCCAGCAGCGACAGGGGCAACACCGGGGAGCTGTTTTTT
>.|TRBJ2-5|TRBD1|TRBV7-9
CASSRTGGETQYF
TGTGCCAGCAGCCGTACAGGGGGGGAGACCCAGTACTTC
>.|TRBJ1-5|.|TRBV2
CASSENSYQPQHF
TGTGCCAGCAGTGAAAACTCGTATCAGCCCCAGCATTTT
>.|TRBJ2-3|.|TRBV5-4
CASSSPGTDTQYF
TGTGCCAGCAGCTCCCCCGGGACAGATACGCAGTATTTT